This T cell receptor beta chain emerged from a study of identical twins. Whole-study results and caveats: Shared out-of-frame alpha sequences (those common to twins) showed excess low generation probability. Zero-insertion analyses were open to partial confounding by invariant MAIT and iNKT cells.

The CDR3 extends over 11 amino acids. V lost 6 bases and J lost 8, with 10 bases in between. CDR1 MNHEY and CDR2 SVGAGI come from the germline V gene. Unique molecular identifiers were in the cDNA, with template-switch universal primer binding. TCRdb re-derived calls from the 5' RACE reads in MiXCR, one entry per CDR3 protein. The repertoire has about 390,000 distinct CDR3 sequences, 9% to 10% of them found once; the top ten carry around 8.6%. In this sample, this clonotype turned up many times. The antigen is unknown. J is TRBJ1-1 and V is TRBV6-5; possible D gene TRBD1, 5 bases. The clonotype originates from a woman between 50 and 59 years old in good health. Source material: naive T cells sorted from blood. The CDR3 DNA sequence: TGTGCCAGCAGAACGAGACAGGAAGCTTTCTTT. Translation gives CASRTRQEAFF.